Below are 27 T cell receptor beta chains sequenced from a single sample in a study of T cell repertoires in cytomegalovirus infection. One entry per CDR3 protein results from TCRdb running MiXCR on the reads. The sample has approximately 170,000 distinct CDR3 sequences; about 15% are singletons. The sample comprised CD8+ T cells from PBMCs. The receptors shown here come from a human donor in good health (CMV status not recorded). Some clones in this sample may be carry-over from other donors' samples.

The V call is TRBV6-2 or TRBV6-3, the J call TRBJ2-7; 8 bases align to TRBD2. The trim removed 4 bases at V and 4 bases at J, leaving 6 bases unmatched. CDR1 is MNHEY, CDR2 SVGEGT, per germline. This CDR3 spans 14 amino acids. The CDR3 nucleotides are TGTGCCAGCAGTTCTGCGGGAGGCACTTACGAGCAGTACTTC. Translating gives CASSSAGGTYEQYF.

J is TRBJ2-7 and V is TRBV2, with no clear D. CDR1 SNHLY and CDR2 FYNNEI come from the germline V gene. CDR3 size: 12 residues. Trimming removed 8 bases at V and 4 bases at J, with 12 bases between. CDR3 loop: CASVGRQYEQYF. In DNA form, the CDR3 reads TGTGCCAGCGTCGGACGGCAATACGAGCAGTACTTC.

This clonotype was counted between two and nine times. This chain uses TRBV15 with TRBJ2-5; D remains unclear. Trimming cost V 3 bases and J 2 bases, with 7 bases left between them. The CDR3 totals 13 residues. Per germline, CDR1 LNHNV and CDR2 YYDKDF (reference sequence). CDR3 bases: TGTGCCACCAGCAGGGCGCGGCAAGAGACCCAGTACTTC. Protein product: CATSRARQETQYF.

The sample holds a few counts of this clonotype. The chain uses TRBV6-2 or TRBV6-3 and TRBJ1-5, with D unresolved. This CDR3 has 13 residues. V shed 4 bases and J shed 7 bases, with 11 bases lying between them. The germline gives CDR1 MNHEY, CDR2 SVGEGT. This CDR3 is CASSFLGGQPQHF. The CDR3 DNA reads TGTGCCAGCAGTTTCTTGGGCGGCCAGCCCCAGCATTTT.

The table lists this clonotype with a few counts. CDR3 coding DNA: TGTGCCAGCAGCTTGTCTTGGGGAAGAGGACAGGGGGCTATCCACAATGAGCAGTTCTTC. Its translation: CASSLSWGRGQGAIHNEQFF. This chain links TRBV7-3 with TRBJ2-1; 11 positions match TRBD1. The CDR3 spans 20 residues. Germline CDR1 reads SGHTA; CDR2 reads FQGTGA. The trim removed 3 bases at V and 5 bases at J, leaving 18 bases unmatched.

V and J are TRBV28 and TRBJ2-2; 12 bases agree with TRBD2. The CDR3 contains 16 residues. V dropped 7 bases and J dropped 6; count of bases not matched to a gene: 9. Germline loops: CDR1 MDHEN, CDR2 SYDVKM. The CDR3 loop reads CASTTGLAGWAGELFF. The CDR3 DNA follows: TGTGCCAGCACCACCGGACTAGCGGGATGGGCCGGGGAGCTGTTTTTT.

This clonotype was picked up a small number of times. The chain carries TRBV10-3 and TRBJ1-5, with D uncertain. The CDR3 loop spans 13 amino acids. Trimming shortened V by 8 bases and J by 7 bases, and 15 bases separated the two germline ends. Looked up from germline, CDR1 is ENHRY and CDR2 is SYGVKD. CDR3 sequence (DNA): TGTGCCATCGCCGCGCAGCTCGGCCAGCCCCAGCATTTT. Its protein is CAIAAQLGQPQHF.

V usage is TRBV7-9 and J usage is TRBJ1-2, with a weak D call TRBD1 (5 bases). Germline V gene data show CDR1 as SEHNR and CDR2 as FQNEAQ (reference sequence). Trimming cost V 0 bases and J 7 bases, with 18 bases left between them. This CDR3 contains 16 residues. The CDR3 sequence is CASSLAGQLGVGGYTF. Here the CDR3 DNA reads TGTGCCAGCAGCTTAGCTGGGCAGTTGGGGGTCGGTGGCTACACCTTC.

The CDR3 nucleotides are TGTGCCAGCTCTTTGGCAGGAGAGTCCTACGAGCAGTACTTC. Translated, it gives CASSLAGESYEQYF. The chain has TRBV6-5 and TRBJ2-7; no clear D. Germline V gene data show CDR1 as MNHEY and CDR2 as SVGAGI. The CDR3 consists of 14 residues. Trimming cost V 8 bases and J 1 base, with 15 bases left between them.

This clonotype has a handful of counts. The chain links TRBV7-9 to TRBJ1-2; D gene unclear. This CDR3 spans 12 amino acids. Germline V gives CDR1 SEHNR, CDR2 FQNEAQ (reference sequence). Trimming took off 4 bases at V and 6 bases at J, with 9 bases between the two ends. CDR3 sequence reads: CASSSRPDGYTF. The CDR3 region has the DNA TGTGCCAGCAGCTCACGACCGGATGGCTACACCTTC. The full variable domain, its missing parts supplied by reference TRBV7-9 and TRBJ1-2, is DTGVSQNPRHKITKRGQNVTFRCDPISEHNRLYWYRQTLGQGPEFLTYFQNEAQLEKSRLLSDRFSAERPKGSFSTLEIQRTEQGDSAMYLCASSSRPDGYTFGSGTRLTVV.

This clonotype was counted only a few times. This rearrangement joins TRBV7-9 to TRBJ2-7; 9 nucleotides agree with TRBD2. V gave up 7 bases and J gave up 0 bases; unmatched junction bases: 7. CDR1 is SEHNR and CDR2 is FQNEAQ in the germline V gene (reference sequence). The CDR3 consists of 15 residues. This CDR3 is CASNDSGGSSYEQYF. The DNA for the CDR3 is TGTGCCAGCAACGATAGCGGGGGTAGCTCCTACGAGCAGTACTTC.

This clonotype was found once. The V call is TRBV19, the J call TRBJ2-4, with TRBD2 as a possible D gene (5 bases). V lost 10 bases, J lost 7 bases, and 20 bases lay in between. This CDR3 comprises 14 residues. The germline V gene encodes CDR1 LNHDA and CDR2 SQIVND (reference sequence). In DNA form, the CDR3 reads TGTGCCACCCGAGGGCTCCTCTTAGACAACATTCAGTACTTC. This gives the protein CATRGLLLDNIQYF.

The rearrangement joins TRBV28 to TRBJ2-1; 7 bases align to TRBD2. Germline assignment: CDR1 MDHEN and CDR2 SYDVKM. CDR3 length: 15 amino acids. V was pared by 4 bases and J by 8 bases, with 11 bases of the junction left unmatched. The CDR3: CASSSRGSGKHEQFF. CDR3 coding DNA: TGTGCCAGCAGTTCCCGGGGGAGCGGGAAGCATGAGCAGTTCTTC. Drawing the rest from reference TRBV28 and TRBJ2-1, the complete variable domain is DVKVTQSSRYLVKRTGEKVFLECVQDMDHENMFWYRQDPGLGLRLIYFSYDVKMKEKGDIPEGYSVSREKKERFSLILESASTNQTSMYLCASSSRGSGKHEQFFGPGTRLTVL.

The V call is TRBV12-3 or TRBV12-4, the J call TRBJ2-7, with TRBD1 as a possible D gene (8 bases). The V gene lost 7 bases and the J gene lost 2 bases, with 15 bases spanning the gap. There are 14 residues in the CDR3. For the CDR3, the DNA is TGTGCCAGCAATACAGGGGGGGAAGCCTACGAGCAGTACTTC. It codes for CASNTGGEAYEQYF.

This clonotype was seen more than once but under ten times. CDR3 residues: CASSYQPNEQFF. In DNA form, the CDR3 reads TGTGCCAGCAGTTACCAACCCAATGAGCAGTTCTTC. The chain is built from TRBV6-2 or TRBV6-3 and TRBJ2-1; no definite D call. Trimming took off 2 bases at V and 6 bases at J, with 5 bases between the two ends. CDR1 is MNHEY and CDR2 is SVGEGT in the germline V gene. This CDR3 has 12 amino acids.

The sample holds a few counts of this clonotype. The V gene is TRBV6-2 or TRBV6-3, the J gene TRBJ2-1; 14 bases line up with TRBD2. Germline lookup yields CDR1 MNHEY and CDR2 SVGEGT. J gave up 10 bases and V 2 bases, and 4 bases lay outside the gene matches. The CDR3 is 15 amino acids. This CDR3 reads CASSYAGLAGDEQFF. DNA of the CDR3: TGTGCCAGCAGTTACGCGGGACTAGCGGGGGACGAGCAGTTCTTC.

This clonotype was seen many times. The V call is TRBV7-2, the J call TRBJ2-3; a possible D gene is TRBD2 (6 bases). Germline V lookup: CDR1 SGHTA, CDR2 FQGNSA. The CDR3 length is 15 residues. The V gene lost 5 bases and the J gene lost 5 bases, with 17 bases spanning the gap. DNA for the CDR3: TGTGCCAGCAGCCTCCGGACCACCGGGGGAGATACGCAGTATTTT. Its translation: CASSLRTTGGDTQYF.

The chain's CDR3 is CASSTRNIHGTASYEQYF. The CDR3 bases are TGTGCCAGCAGCACTCGTAACATTCACGGGACAGCGTCCTACGAGCAGTACTTC. V usage is TRBV28 and J usage is TRBJ2-7; TRBD1 matches at 7 bases. V dropped 6 bases and J dropped 1; count of bases not matched to a gene: 18. The CDR3 length is 18 residues. Germline CDR1 MDHEN, CDR2 SYDVKM. The variable domain in full, with the rest retrieved from reference TRBV28 and TRBJ2-7, is DVKVTQSSRYLVKRTGEKVFLECVQDMDHENMFWYRQDPGLGLRLIYFSYDVKMKEKGDIPEGYSVSREKKERFSLILESASTNQTSMYLCASSTRNIHGTASYEQYFGPGTRLTVT.

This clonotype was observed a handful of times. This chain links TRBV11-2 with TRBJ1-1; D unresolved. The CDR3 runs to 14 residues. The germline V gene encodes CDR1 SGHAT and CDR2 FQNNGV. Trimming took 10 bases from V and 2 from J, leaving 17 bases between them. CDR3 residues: CATTSTGRNTEAFF. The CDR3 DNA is TGTGCCACCACCAGTACGGGCAGAAACACTGAAGCTTTCTTT.

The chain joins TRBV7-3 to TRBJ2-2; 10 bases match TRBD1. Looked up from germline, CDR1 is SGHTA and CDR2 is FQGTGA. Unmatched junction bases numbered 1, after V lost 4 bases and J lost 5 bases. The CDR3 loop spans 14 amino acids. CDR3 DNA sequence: TGTGCCAGCAGCTCGGGACAGGGGACCGGGGAGCTGTTTTTT. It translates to CASSSGQGTGELFF.

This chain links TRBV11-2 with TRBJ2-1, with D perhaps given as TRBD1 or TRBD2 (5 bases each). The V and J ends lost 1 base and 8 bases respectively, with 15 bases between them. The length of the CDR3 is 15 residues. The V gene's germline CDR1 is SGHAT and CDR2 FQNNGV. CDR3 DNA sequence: TGTGCCAGCAGCTTAGGGGGACCACCGGTGGATGAGCAGTTCTTC. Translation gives CASSLGGPPVDEQFF.

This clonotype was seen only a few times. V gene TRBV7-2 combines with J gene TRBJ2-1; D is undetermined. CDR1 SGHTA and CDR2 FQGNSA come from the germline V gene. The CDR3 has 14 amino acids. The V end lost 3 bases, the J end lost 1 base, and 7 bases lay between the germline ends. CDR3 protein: CASSFPSSYNEQFF. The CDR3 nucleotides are TGTGCCAGCAGCTTCCCTAGTTCCTACAATGAGCAGTTCTTC.

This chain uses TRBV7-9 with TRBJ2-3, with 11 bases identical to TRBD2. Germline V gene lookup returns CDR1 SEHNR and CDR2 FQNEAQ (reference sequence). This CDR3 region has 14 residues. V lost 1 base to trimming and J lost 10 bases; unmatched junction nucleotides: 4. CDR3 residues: CASSLGLAGGAQYF. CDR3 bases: TGTGCCAGCAGCTTAGGGCTAGCGGGAGGAGCGCAGTATTTT.

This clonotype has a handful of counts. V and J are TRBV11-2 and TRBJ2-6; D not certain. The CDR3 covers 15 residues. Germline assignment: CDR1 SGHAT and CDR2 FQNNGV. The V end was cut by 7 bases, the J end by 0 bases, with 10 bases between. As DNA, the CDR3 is TGTGCCAGCACCCGAAGGATCTCTGGGGCCAACGTCCTGACTTTC. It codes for CASTRRISGANVLTF.

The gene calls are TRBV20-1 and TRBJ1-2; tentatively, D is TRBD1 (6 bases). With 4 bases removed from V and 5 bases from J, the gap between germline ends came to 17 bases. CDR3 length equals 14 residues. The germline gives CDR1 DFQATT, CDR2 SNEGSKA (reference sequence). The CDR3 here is CSATSLQGRYGYTF. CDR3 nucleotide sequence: TGCAGTGCTACCAGCTTACAGGGAAGGTATGGCTACACCTTC.

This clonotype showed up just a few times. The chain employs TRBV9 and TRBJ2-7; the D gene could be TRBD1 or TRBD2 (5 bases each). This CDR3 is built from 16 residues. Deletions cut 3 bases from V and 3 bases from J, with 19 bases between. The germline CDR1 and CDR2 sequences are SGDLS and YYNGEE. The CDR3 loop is CASSEDGTLRDYEQYF. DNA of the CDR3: TGTGCCAGCAGCGAGGACGGGACCCTCAGAGACTACGAGCAGTACTTC.

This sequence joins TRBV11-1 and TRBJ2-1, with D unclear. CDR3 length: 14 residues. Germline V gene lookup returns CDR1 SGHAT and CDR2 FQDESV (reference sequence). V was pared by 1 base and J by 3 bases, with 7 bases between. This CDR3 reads CASSLGRNYNEQFF. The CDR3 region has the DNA TGTGCCAGCAGCTTAGGCAGAAACTACAATGAGCAGTTCTTC.